What follows are 23 T cell receptor beta chains derived from one specimen sequenced in a study of T cells after yellow fever vaccination. Via MiXCR, TCRdb re-called the 5' RACE reads, giving one row per CDR3 protein. The sample holds 300,000 to 350,000 distinct CDR3 sequences, approximately 11% seen once. The sequencing here drew on CD4+ T cells sorted from PBMCs, taken 45 days after the yellow fever booster vaccination. Receptor source: a young man who received the YFV17D yellow fever vaccine.

The chain joins TRBV9 to TRBJ2-5, with 13 bases aligning to TRBD2. This CDR3 spans 16 amino acids. CDR1 and CDR2 (germline): SGDLS, YYNGEE. Losses at the gene ends were 4 bases for V and 0 bases for J; bases not matched to a gene: 3. The CDR3 DNA reads as TGTGCCAGCAGCATGGGACTAGCGGGGAACCAAGAGACCCAGTACTTC. Its protein is CASSMGLAGNQETQYF.

The chain employs TRBV9 and TRBJ1-2; possible D gene TRBD1, 5 bases. The CDR3 is made up of 13 amino acids. CDR1 and CDR2 from the germline V gene are SGDLS and YYNGEE. Trimming took 4 bases from V and 4 from J, leaving 11 bases between them. CDR3 loop: CASSPDTTYGYTF. The CDR3 bases are TGTGCCAGCAGCCCGGACACGACCTATGGCTACACCTTC.

The rearrangement links TRBV3-1 to TRBJ1-2; perhaps TRBD1 as D (5 bases). The CDR3 totals 15 residues. CDR1 and CDR2 from the germline V gene are LGHDT and YNNKEL (reference sequence). V was trimmed by 4 bases and J by 0 bases, leaving 12 bases between them. This chain's CDR3 is CASSPGGSTNYGYTF. The CDR3 nucleotides read TGTGCCAGCAGCCCCGGGGGGAGCACTAACTATGGCTACACCTTC.

This clonotype was seen more than once but under ten times. One end of the junction does not line up with germline, which may come from a read error. The gene calls are TRBV7-9 and TRBJ1-2, with a possible D match to TRBD1 (5 bases). This CDR3 has 12 residues. The V gene's germline CDR1 is SEHNR and CDR2 FQNEAQ (reference sequence). The CDR3, as DNA: TGTGCCAGCAGCTTAGTATCGGGGCGGGCGTACTTC. This gives the protein CASSLVSGRAYF.

This clonotype was seen more than once but under ten times. The chain links TRBV3-1 to TRBJ1-2; no firm D call. The V and J ends lost 2 bases and 8 bases respectively, with 15 bases between them. The CDR3 is 14 amino acids. Germline V gene lookup returns CDR1 LGHDT and CDR2 YNNKEL (reference sequence). The CDR3 region has the DNA TGTGCCAGCAGCCAAACTTACGAGGAGAGCGGCTACACCTTC. It is translated as CASSQTYEESGYTF.

The gene calls are TRBV30 and TRBJ1-1; TRBD1 is a possible D gene (5 bases). The CDR3 length is 12 residues. In germline, CDR1 is GTSNPN, CDR2 SVGIG (reference sequence). Trimming took off 5 bases at V and 4 bases at J, with 11 bases between the two ends. The CDR3, as DNA: TGTGCCTGGGACAGACGAATCACTGAAGCTTTCTTT. Encoded protein: CAWDRRITEAFF.

A few counts support this clonotype. V is TRBV30 and J is TRBJ1-2; no firm D call. Trimming pared 0 bases from V and 4 bases from J, leaving 12 bases between. Germline V gives CDR1 GTSNPN, CDR2 SVGIG (reference sequence). This CDR3 has 14 amino acids. The CDR3 loop reads CAWSVPGAGYGYTF. The DNA for the CDR3 is TGTGCCTGGAGTGTACCCGGAGCTGGCTATGGCTACACCTTC. Drawing the rest from reference TRBV30 and TRBJ1-2, the complete variable domain is SQTIHQWPATLVQPVGSPLSLECTVEGTSNPNLYWYRQAAGRGLQLLFYSVGIGQISSEVPQNLSASRPQDRQFILSSKKLLLSDSGFYLCAWSVPGAGYGYTFGSGTRLTVV.

This clonotype came up many times. This sequence joins TRBV4-3 and TRBJ1-6, with D possibly matching TRBD1 (5 bases). This CDR3 region has 17 residues. V lost 3 bases, J lost 0 bases, and 12 bases lay in between. Looked up from germline, CDR1 is LGHNA and CDR2 is YSLEER. CDR3 region: CASSHGGWGSYNSPLHF. The CDR3 DNA sequence: TGCGCCAGCAGCCACGGGGGATGGGGCTCCTATAATTCACCCCTCCACTTT.

V gene TRBV5-1 combines with J gene TRBJ2-7; D unclear. The length of the CDR3 is 13 residues. Germline CDR1 is SGHRS and CDR2 is YFSETQ. Trimming left V 0 bases short and J 6 bases short, with 10 bases between. CDR3 loop: CASSLAGRSEQYV. CDR3 DNA: TGCGCCAGCAGCTTGGCCGGGCGGAGCGAGCAGTACGTC.

The rearrangement links TRBV7-6 to TRBJ2-1; TRBD1 matches 8 bases. The CDR3 runs 16 residues. Germline V gives CDR1 SGHVS, CDR2 FNYEAQ. After removal of 6 bases from V and 8 bases from J, the junction contained 15 bases not matched to a gene. The CDR3 DNA reads TGTGCCAGCAGTTATCAGGGGGCGCGGTCCTTAGATGAGCAGTTCTTC. As protein: CASSYQGARSLDEQFF.

The chain carries TRBV6-1 and TRBJ1-3; D gene uncertain. CDR3 length: 14 residues. CDR1 and CDR2 from the germline V gene are MNHNS and SASEGT. With 3 bases removed from V and 5 bases from J, the gap between germline ends came to 11 bases. CDR3 residues: CASSERVLRNTIYF. For the CDR3, the DNA is TGTGCCAGCAGTGAGAGGGTCTTAAGAAACACCATATATTTT.

This clonotype has more than one count but fewer than ten. The V and J genes are TRBV20-1 and TRBJ2-4; perhaps D is TRBD1 or TRBD2 (7 bases each). The V gene lost 1 base and the J gene lost 5 bases, with 18 bases spanning the gap. The CDR3 loop spans 16 amino acids. The V gene's germline CDR1 is DFQATT and CDR2 SNEGSKA (reference sequence). This CDR3 reads CSARGGPGGDQNIQYF. The CDR3 nucleotides are TGCAGTGCTAGAGGCGGGCCAGGGGGGGATCAAAACATTCAGTACTTC.

The chain joins TRBV15 to TRBJ2-7; 7 bases fit TRBD2. The CDR3 consists of 13 residues. Germline V lookup: CDR1 LNHNV, CDR2 YYDKDF (reference sequence). The junction had 0 bases not matched to a gene; V was cut back by 0 bases and J by 4 bases. The CDR3 region is CATSRERGYEQYV. CDR3 bases: TGTGCCACCAGCAGAGAGCGGGGGTACGAGCAGTACGTC.

This clonotype has a handful of counts. The V gene is TRBV5-1, the J gene TRBJ2-6; possibly TRBD1 for D (5 bases). The CDR3 loop spans 15 amino acids. The germline V and J ends were trimmed by 5 bases and 2 bases, with 11 bases remaining between them. Germline lookup yields CDR1 SGHRS and CDR2 YFSETQ. In DNA form, the CDR3 reads TGCGCCAGCAGTTCCCAGGGTACTGGGGCCAACGTCCTGACTTTC. Translating gives CASSSQGTGANVLTF.

V usage is TRBV6-5 and J usage is TRBJ1-2; unclear D gene. The CDR3 is 15 residues long. The V end was cut by 0 bases, the J end by 8 bases, with 16 bases between. CDR1 is MNHEY, CDR2 SVGAGI, per germline. This CDR3 is CASSYSNLGREGYTF. In DNA, the CDR3 is TGTGCCAGCAGTTACTCAAATTTAGGCCGAGAAGGCTACACCTTC.

This chain links TRBV12-3 or TRBV12-4 with TRBJ1-5; D gene unclear. The length of the CDR3 is 15 residues. Trimming cost V 6 bases and J 5 bases, with 17 bases left between them. The CDR3 coding sequence is TGTGCCAGCAGCGGCGGCAGAGGAAAATATCAGCCCCAGCATTTT. Amino acids: CASSGGRGKYQPQHF.

J is TRBJ1-3 and V is TRBV5-1; D not resolved. This CDR3 contains 16 residues. Germline V gene data show CDR1 as SGHRS and CDR2 as YFSETQ. With 4 bases removed from V and 0 bases from J, the gap between germline ends came to 14 bases. CDR3 protein: CASSALVGSSGNTIYF. The CDR3 coding sequence is TGCGCCAGCAGCGCCCTTGTCGGGAGCTCTGGAAACACCATATATTTT.

For this clonotype: At one boundary the junction diverges from the germline segment, which might be a read error. The V and J genes are TRBV7-9 and TRBJ2-3; the D gene is possibly TRBD2 (6 bases). Germline V gives CDR1 SEHNR, CDR2 FQNEAQ (reference sequence). The CDR3 is 11 residues long. The CDR3 DNA reads as TGTGCCAGCAGCTACCTGGCGGGGCTGAATTTT. Encoded protein: CASSYLAGLNF.

In this sample, this clonotype turned up many times. The CDR3 loop reads CASSLSGDGYTF. The DNA for the CDR3 is TGTGCCAGCAGCTTATCAGGGGATGGCTACACCTTC. The rearrangement joins TRBV7-6 to TRBJ1-2; perhaps TRBD1 as D (6 bases). The V gene's germline CDR1 is SGHVS and CDR2 FNYEAQ. The CDR3 contains 12 residues. V shed 2 bases and J shed 6 bases, with 7 bases lying between them.

V usage is TRBV21-1 and J usage is TRBJ2-7; no DNA check was done on the table's D call, TRBD1. TRBV21-1 is a known pseudogene. The CDR3 sequence is 16 residues long. CDR3 region: CASSREPGAHGYEQYF. CDR3 DNA sequence: TGTGCCAGCAGCAGAGAGCCGGGGGCGCACGGCTACGAGCAGTACTTC.

This chain uses TRBV12-3 or TRBV12-4 with TRBJ1-5; D remains unclear. The CDR3 spans 15 residues. The V end was cut by 6 bases, the J end by 7 bases, with 19 bases between. The CDR3 nucleotides are TGTGCCAGCAGCCGCCGAGCAACGGTGAGGCAGCCCCAGCATTTT. Its translation is CASSRRATVRQPQHF.

The genes are TRBV12-3 or TRBV12-4 and TRBJ1-5; D uncertain. This CDR3 comprises 11 residues. Deletions cut 6 bases from V and 10 bases from J, with 10 bases between. The CDR3 spells CASSEGGPQHF. The CDR3 nucleotides are TGTGCCAGCAGCGAGGGAGGACCCCAGCATTTT.

This clonotype has more than one count but fewer than ten. The rearrangement joins TRBV5-1 to TRBJ2-5, with D maybe TRBD1 (6 bases). The CDR3 has 14 amino acids. Germline CDR1 reads SGHRS; CDR2 reads YFSETQ. The V gene lost 4 bases and the J gene lost 0 bases, with 10 bases spanning the gap. DNA of the CDR3: TGCGCCAGCAGCGCGGACAGCAACCAAGAGACCCAGTACTTC. It codes for CASSADSNQETQYF.